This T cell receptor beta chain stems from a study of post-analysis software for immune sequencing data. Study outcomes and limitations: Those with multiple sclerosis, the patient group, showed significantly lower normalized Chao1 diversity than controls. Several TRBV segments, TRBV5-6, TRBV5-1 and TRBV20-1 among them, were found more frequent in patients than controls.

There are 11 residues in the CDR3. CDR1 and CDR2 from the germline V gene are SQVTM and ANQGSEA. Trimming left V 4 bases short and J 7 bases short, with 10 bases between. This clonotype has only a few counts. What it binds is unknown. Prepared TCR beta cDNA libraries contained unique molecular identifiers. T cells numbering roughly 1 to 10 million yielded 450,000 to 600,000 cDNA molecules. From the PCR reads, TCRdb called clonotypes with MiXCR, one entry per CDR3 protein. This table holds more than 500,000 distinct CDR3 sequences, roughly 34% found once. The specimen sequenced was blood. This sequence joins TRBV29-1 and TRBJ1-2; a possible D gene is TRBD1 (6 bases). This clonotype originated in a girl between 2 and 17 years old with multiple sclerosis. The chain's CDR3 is CSVVQGGGYTF. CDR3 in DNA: TGCAGCGTTGTACAGGGTGGTGGCTACACCTTC.